Detailed here is one TCR beta chain. The antigen is unknown. This record comes from a study of T cells after yellow fever vaccination. Study information: Some fractions had low cell numbers, and these were prepared with SMART-Seq v4 Ultra Low Input.

Making TCR cDNA involved 5'RACE template switching, which added UMIs and a universal primer site. TCRdb redid the calling of the 5' RACE reads with MiXCR, one entry per CDR3 protein. The table includes approximately 580,000 distinct CDR3 sequences, around 16% detected once. Study results and caveats: Boosting was followed by the reappearance of most primary-vaccination clones (around 96% CD4, about 90% CD8). When the response was secondary, it was weaker but reached its peak faster, day 5 versus 15.

V dropped 0 bases and J dropped 0 bases, with 12 bases sitting between them. The CDR3 has 18 amino acids. Germline V gene sequence: CDR1 LGHNA, CDR2 YSLEER. Sequenced material: PBMCs, taken about 5 days after the first yellow fever vaccination. V usage is TRBV4-3 and J usage is TRBJ2-6; D possibly matches TRBD1 or TRBD2 (5 bases each). This TCR was sampled from a man aged 18 to 35 who received the YFV17D yellow fever vaccine. The CDR3 coding sequence is TGCGCCAGCAGCCAAGACGCCAGGGACCACTCTGGGGCCAACGTCCTGACTTTC. Its translation: CASSQDARDHSGANVLTF.